The 21 T cell receptor beta chains given below trace back to one sample, sequenced in a study of blood T cell repertoires in COVID-19. Generated by immunoSEQ multiplex PCR, the TCRdb table keeps only in-frame clones and is missing some. There are around 170,000 clones in the sample; over 65% occur only once, and 3% lies in the top ten. Sequencing input: peripheral blood. These receptors were taken from a woman of 80 years or more with acute or convalescent COVID-19.

The J gene is TRBJ2-3, the V gene TRBV6-1; 9 bases align to TRBD2. The CDR3 loop spans 15 amino acids. V shed 2 bases and J 2 bases; nucleotides not matched to a gene: 2. Germline values: CDR1 MNHNS, CDR2 SASEGT. CDR3 DNA sequence: TGTGCCAGCAGTGAACTAGCGGGACTCACAGATACGCAGTATTTT. Translating gives CASSELAGLTDTQYF.

As DNA, the CDR3 is TGTGCCAGCAGTTACTCTTCGGCACAGAGCTACGAGCAGTACTTC. Its protein is CASSYSSAQSYEQYF. The rearrangement links TRBV6-5 to TRBJ2-7; no clear D gene. In germline, CDR1 is MNHEY, CDR2 SVGAGI. Trimming stripped 0 bases from V and 3 bases from J, with 12 bases between. The CDR3 consists of 15 residues.

The V gene is TRBV7-2, the J gene TRBJ2-7, with D uncertain. Trimming left V 2 bases short and J 6 bases short, with 14 bases between. The CDR3 has 14 residues. Germline V gene sequence: CDR1 SGHTA, CDR2 FQGNSA. The CDR3 coding sequence is TGTGCCAGCAGCTTACCTTACCGGTCGTTCGAGCAGTACTTC. It yields the protein CASSLPYRSFEQYF. Using reference TRBV7-2 and TRBJ2-7 for the parts outside the CDR3, the full variable domain is GAGVSQSPSNKVTEKGKDVELRCDPISGHTALYWYRQSLGQGLEFLIYFQGNSAPDKSGLPSDRFSAERTGGSVSTLTIQRTQQEDSAVYLCASSLPYRSFEQYFGPGTRLTVT.

This clone was picked up a small number of times. This chain connects TRBV6-5 to TRBJ1-1, with D uncertain. The germline V and J ends were trimmed by 6 bases and 2 bases, with 16 bases remaining between them. CDR1 and CDR2 from the germline V gene are MNHEY and SVGAGI. The CDR3 runs to 15 residues. The CDR3 DNA sequence: TGTGCCAGCAGCGTAAACCGGAGGGCAAACACTGAAGCTTTCTTT. It is translated as CASSVNRRANTEAFF.

Remarks on this clone: It may be a read error: a sequence one base away is much more abundant. V gene TRBV2 combines with J gene TRBJ1-4; D not certain. The CDR3 runs to 14 residues. Looked up from germline, CDR1 is SNHLY and CDR2 is FYNNEI. V was cut by 5 bases and J by 0 bases, with 7 bases left in between. Here the CDR3 reads CASSNSATNEKLFF. The CDR3 DNA reads TGTGCCAGCAGTAACAGTGCAACTAATGAAAAACTGTTTTTT.

This chain links TRBV5-1 with TRBJ2-3; unclear D gene. The CDR3 totals 15 residues. The ends were cut back, 0 bases at V and 6 bases at J, with 14 bases in the middle. Germline-derived CDR1 and CDR2 are SGHRS and YFSETQ. CDR3 loop: CASSLEANPGDTQYF. CDR3 sequence (DNA): TGCGCCAGCAGCTTGGAAGCTAACCCCGGGGATACGCAGTATTTT.

The genes are TRBV6-6 and TRBJ2-1, with 9 bases lining up with TRBD1. Germline V gene data show CDR1 as MNHNY and CDR2 as SVGAGI (reference sequence). CDR3 length equals 15 residues. V lost 6 bases and J lost 6; bases outside the gene matches: 9. The CDR3 here is CASRGSGQGSNEQFF. The CDR3 region has the DNA TGTGCCAGCAGGGGATCGGGACAGGGTTCCAATGAGCAGTTCTTC.

The chain has TRBV30 and TRBJ1-6; D uncertain. From germline, CDR1 is GTSNPN and CDR2 SVGIG (reference sequence). The CDR3 spans 11 residues. The V and J ends lost 4 bases and 5 bases respectively, with 3 bases between them. CDR3 bases: TGTGCCTGGACAGATAATTCACCCCTCCACTTT. Translation gives CAWTDNSPLHF.

This clone occurred a few times. V and J are TRBV5-1 and TRBJ2-3; D may be TRBD2 (7 bases). Germline lookup yields CDR1 SGHRS and CDR2 YFSETQ. This CDR3 spans 14 amino acids. The V end lost 7 bases, the J end lost 4 bases, and 16 bases lay between the germline ends. CDR3 DNA: TGCGCCAGCTCCGAGGGCGGGGGCCCAGATACGCAGTATTTT. Protein product: CASSEGGGPDTQYF. The entire variable domain, with the rest obtained from reference TRBV5-1 and TRBJ2-3, is as follows: KAGVTQTPRYLIKTRGQQVTLSCSPISGHRSVSWYQQTPGQGLQFLFEYFSETQRNKGNFPGRFSGRQFSNSRSEMNVSTLELGDSALYLCASSEGGGPDTQYFGPGTRLTVL.

V usage is TRBV28 and J usage is TRBJ2-2; 8 bases match TRBD1. V trimming: 1 base; J trimming: 5 bases; junction bases outside the gene matches: 6. The germline V gene has CDR1 MDHEN and CDR2 SYDVKM. The CDR3 loop spans 16 amino acids. The CDR3 nucleotides read TGTGCCAGCAGTTTATTGGTCGGGACAGGAACCGGGGAGCTGTTTTTT. Encoded protein: CASSLLVGTGTGELFF.

The J gene is TRBJ1-6, the V gene TRBV6-2 or TRBV6-3; tentatively, D is TRBD1 (5 bases). The V gene's germline CDR1 is MNHEY and CDR2 SVGEGT. The CDR3 length is 14 residues. The V end lost 4 bases, the J end lost 7 bases, and 11 bases lay between the germline ends. The CDR3 DNA reads as TGTGCCAGCAGTTTTTTACGACAGAATTCACCCCTCCACTTT. It specifies CASSFLRQNSPLHF.

The chain links TRBV5-4 to TRBJ2-3, with 12 nucleotides matching TRBD2. CDR1 and CDR2 (germline): SGHNT, YYREEE (reference sequence). The V gene end was trimmed by 3 bases and the J gene end by 3 bases; junction bases not matched to a gene: 5. This CDR3 has 16 residues. The CDR3: CASSSSGRAWTDTQYF. In DNA form, the CDR3 reads TGTGCCAGCAGCTCTAGCGGGAGGGCGTGGACAGATACGCAGTATTTT.

The chain has TRBV6-1 and TRBJ1-4, with 9 bases matching TRBD1. Germline-derived CDR1 and CDR2 are MNHNS and SASEGT. Trimming removed 3 bases from V and 6 bases from J; junction bases left unmatched: 5. The CDR3 runs 15 residues. In DNA form, the CDR3 reads TGTGCCAGCAGTGAGATGACAGGGGGTCATGAAAAACTGTTTTTT. Translated, it gives CASSEMTGGHEKLFF.

This chain links TRBV27 with TRBJ2-1; TRBD2 agrees at 7 bases. Looked up from germline, CDR1 is MNHEY and CDR2 is SMNVEV (reference sequence). The CDR3 loop spans 14 amino acids. The ends lost 8 bases at V and 5 bases at J; junction bases unmatched: 9. The CDR3 spells CASHYSGFNNEQFF. The CDR3 nucleotides read TGTGCCAGCCATTATAGCGGGTTTAACAATGAGCAGTTCTTC.

The rearrangement links TRBV6-1 to TRBJ1-4; D is possibly TRBD1 (5 bases). The CDR3 spans 17 residues. CDR1 is MNHNS and CDR2 is SASEGT in the germline V gene. V lost 1 base and J 0 bases, leaving 12 bases between the germline ends. In nucleotides, the CDR3 is TGTGCCAGCAGTGAAGAACTTCCAGGGTCAACTAATGAAAAACTGTTTTTT. Its translation is CASSEELPGSTNEKLFF.

The gene calls are TRBV25-1 and TRBJ2-7, with TRBD2 matching 11 bases. This CDR3 is built from 13 residues. J gave up 7 bases and V 5 bases, and 4 bases lay outside the gene matches. Germline V gives CDR1 MGHDK, CDR2 SYGVNS. CDR3 nucleotide sequence: TGTGCCAGCAGTCTAGCGGGAGGCCGTGAGCAGTACTTC. Amino acid sequence: CASSLAGGREQYF.

A note on this clone: A much larger clone differs from this one at a single base, so this may be a read error. This CDR3 is also generated by other DNA sequences in the sample. The rearrangement links TRBV9 to TRBJ2-2; D is perhaps TRBD1 (5 bases). Deletions cut 0 bases from V and 2 bases from J, with 8 bases between. This CDR3 is 15 amino acids long. Germline loops: CDR1 SGDLS, CDR2 YYNGEE. This CDR3 is CASSVGGTNTGELFF. CDR3 in DNA: TGTGCCAGCAGCGTAGGGGGCACAAACACCGGGGAGCTGTTTTTT. The whole variable domain, remainder taken from reference TRBV9 and TRBJ2-2, is DSGVTQTPKHLITATGQRVTLRCSPRSGDLSVYWYQQSLDQGLQFLIQYYNGEERAKGNILERFSAQQFPDLHSELNLSSLELGDSALYFCASSVGGTNTGELFFGEGSRLTVL.

The chain has TRBV7-6 and TRBJ1-3, with D maybe TRBD1 (5 bases). This CDR3 is built from 16 residues. CDR1 is SGHVS and CDR2 is FNYEAQ in the germline V gene. V shed 1 base and J shed 6 bases, with 16 bases lying between them. The CDR3 region is CASSLGQASGENTIYF. In DNA, the CDR3 is TGTGCCAGCAGCTTAGGTCAGGCATCGGGGGAAAACACCATATATTTT.

The chain joins TRBV29-1 to TRBJ1-3, with D perhaps TRBD1 (6 bases). CDR1 is SQVTM and CDR2 is ANQGSEA in the germline V gene. V lost 4 bases and J 0 bases, leaving 10 bases between the germline ends. The CDR3 is 14 residues long. The CDR3 reads CSVGGHNSGNTIYF. CDR3 nucleotides: TGCAGCGTTGGGGGACACAACTCTGGAAACACCATATATTTT.

In its sample, this clone was seen a few times. CDR3 sequence (DNA): TGTGCCAGCAGTTCGACTGGTCCCGGCTTCCCAGATACGCAGTATTTT. It translates to CASSSTGPGFPDTQYF. The rearrangement links TRBV28 to TRBJ2-3, with D hard to call. The CDR3 is 16 residues long. Deletions cut 4 bases from V and 4 bases from J, with 18 bases between. Looked up from germline, CDR1 is MDHEN and CDR2 is SYDVKM.

The V and J genes are TRBV13 and TRBJ1-2; maybe TRBD1 (5 bases). The CDR3 is made up of 18 amino acids. V was pared by 4 bases and J by 4 bases, with 25 bases between. The V gene's germline CDR1 is PRHDT and CDR2 FYEKMQ (reference sequence). This chain's CDR3 is CASSSGGGGGRGGYGYTF. The CDR3 DNA is TGTGCCAGCAGCTCTGGCGGTGGGGGAGGAAGGGGAGGCTATGGCTACACCTTC.